Sequencing of this T cell receptor (beta chain) was carried out in a study of beta chain features in type 1 diabetes (dated by TCRdb to the late 2010s). A note on the overall study: Mean age, gender distribution, total cell number and subset yield did not differ between patients and healthy donors. A total of just under 110,000,000 sorted cells were examined across all samples, and RNA yield correlated strongly with the number of cells per subset. Regulatory and stem cell-like memory subsets were obtained from only 8 patients and roughly eight healthy donors, while naive and central memory subsets were obtained from all 28 donors. The study compared TCRB repertoires of sorted circulating CD4+ T cell subsets between recently diagnosed type 1 diabetes patients and matched healthy donors. Study-level results and caveats: Shorter templates might have been favored by PCR, but patient and control samples were amplified and corrected together, so both groups would have been affected equally by any skew. Naive, central memory and regulatory TCRB repertoires appeared to be more similar among patients than among healthy donors. Sequencing cDNA rather than genomic DNA could over-represent highly expressing activated cells, although activation and CD3 levels did not differ between groups. Patients with type 1 diabetes made fewer insertions and deleted more nucleotides at VDJ recombination sites, implying thymic rearrangement abnormalities. In all four CD4+ subsets, TCRB CDR3 length was moderately but significantly shorter in type 1 diabetes patients. Because the HLA sub-analyses included only small numbers of individuals, any influence of HLA type on TCRB rearrangement was left unresolved.

All of the isolated RNA was reverse transcribed with the High Capacity cDNA Reverse Transcription Kit, so expressed TCRB transcripts were sequenced. Deep immunoSEQ sequencing was performed on naive, central memory and regulatory T cell samples, with an average of roughly 3.5 million total reads per sample. After sorted cells were lysed in RLT buffer, RNA was extracted with DNase-treated RNeasy Micro or Mini kits, with the choice depending on cell number. Each cell subset was processed separately to prevent cross-contamination, with patient and healthy donor samples processed together. The immunoSEQ multiplex PCR was used to amplify TCRB sequences from cDNA, generating 87-bp fragments that spanned the CDR3 region. Sequencing of the amplicons was performed on the Illumina HiSeq platform. The study's processing was this. Synthetic template baselines were used to correct PCR bias computationally, reads within Hamming distance 2 were collapsed together, and singletons that could not be merged were discarded. By aligning reads against IMGT, V, D and J genes, CDR3 length, and insertions or deletions at six rearrangement sites were assigned. Within each subset, clonotype counts were normalized to sorted cell number, and only after that were true diversity and Gini coefficients computed with the tcR R package. The overlap coefficient, calculated on TCRB nucleotide sequences, was used to quantify repertoire sharing. As a proxy for the pre-selection repertoire, out-of-frame TCRB sequences from naive cells were analyzed. The immuneACCESS repertoire file appears here via TCRdb, limited to in-frame rearrangements. These files lack a portion of the clones; in checked studies, under half of the deficit traces to unresolved V genes, and the cause of the others is not known. V and J calls and clone size follow that table, whereas D and trimming were derived from the DNA. This sample lists about 340,000 clones; about 14% were detected once. Nearly 0.015% of the sample rests with the top ten.

There are 12 amino acids in the CDR3, from cysteine to phenylalanine inclusive. The CDR3 DNA has 36 bases and is translated from base 1. According to the germline V gene, CDR1 reads MDHEN and CDR2 reads SYDVKM. Relative to germline, V is 6 bases shorter and J is 8 bases shorter, with 11 bases between their ends. Each donor gave one peripheral blood draw, averaging approximately 0.11 L, which was collected into heparinised tubes. A BD FACSAria II was used to sort naive, central memory, regulatory and stem cell-like memory CD4+ T cells with a panel that included CD45RO, CCR7, CD25, CD127, CD95 and CD27. Purity was above 95% for every sorted population. PBMCs were separated immediately by Lymphoprep density gradient centrifugation and were stained directly, without being cultured. To minimize batch effects, samples were stained and sorted in pairs, one healthy donor with one patient per experiment. Of note for this clone: Its cognate antigen has yet to be identified. There are no base qualities to consult, and no much larger clone falls within one base.

Input material: naive CD4+ T cells from blood. The label giving this sample's cell subset or site can be read as: true naive CD4+ T cells. This chain joins TRBV28 to TRBJ2-1, with a weak D call of TRBD2 (6 bases match). The receptor's source is a woman younger than 30 with type 1 diabetes. The CDR3 region: CASRLLADEQFF. The DNA sequence is as follows: TGTGCCAGCAGATTACTAGCTGATGAGCAGTTCTTC.